This TCR beta chain was profiled in a study of cytomegalovirus exposure and HLA in healthy donors. Study at large: Early released data comprised around 79 million unique TCRs from HLA-typed donors. Caucasian-associated ancestry cluster membership applied to about 83% of approximately 400 genotyped donors. Regarding the study as a whole: Over 15,000 TCR beta sequences were associated with HLA alleles at 0.05 false discovery rate in a later analysis. Reported findings show TCR beta sequences accurately forecast HLA-A and HLA-B alleles in most subjects.

A multiplex PCR was run with 60 Vbeta primers and 13 Jbeta primers. The data were produced by immunoSEQ multiplex PCR, yet TCRdb's version contains in-frame clones alone and is incomplete. The sample has about 170,000 clones, roughly 88% seen once. As to this clone: As yet, its antigen is unknown.

This CDR3 comprises 16 residues. The V and J ends lost 0 bases and 5 bases respectively, with 14 bases between them. CDR1 and CDR2 from the germline V gene are ENHRY and SYGVKD. The specimen sequenced was PBMCs. The genes are TRBV10-3 and TRBJ2-4, with D unresolved. The sequence was collected from a boy younger than 10 in good health and CMV-seronegative. The CDR3 sequence: CAISESELSPQNIQYF. The CDR3 DNA follows: TGTGCCATCAGTGAGTCGGAGCTCAGCCCCCAAAACATTCAGTACTTC.